This T cell receptor (beta chain) derives from a study of blood T cell repertoires in COVID-19. The overall study: There were acute and convalescent COVID-19 samples, and they came from the United States, Italy and Spain. PBMCs, B-cell-depleted T cells, or T cells were the source of the cDNA or gDNA that made up the material.

The study recruited people aged roughly 18 to 95 years across 24 US areas. The V gene's germline CDR1 is SGHRS and CDR2 YFSETQ. The CDR3 has 15 residues. V dropped 4 bases and J dropped 2 bases, with 15 bases sitting between them. Assay used: immunoSEQ multiplex PCR; TCRdb lists only in-frame clones, some missing. Of around 400,000 clones in the sample, approximately 90% are singletons; the top ten hold roughly 1.4%. Material for sequencing was PBMCs or T cells enriched from blood (not recorded which). The V call is TRBV5-1, the J call TRBJ1-2; D is unclear. The TCR was taken from a woman in her late teens or twenties who had been exposed to COVID-19. This chain's CDR3 is CASSPKWGDNYGYTF. The CDR3 region has the DNA TGCGCCAGCAGCCCAAAATGGGGAGACAACTATGGCTACACCTTC.